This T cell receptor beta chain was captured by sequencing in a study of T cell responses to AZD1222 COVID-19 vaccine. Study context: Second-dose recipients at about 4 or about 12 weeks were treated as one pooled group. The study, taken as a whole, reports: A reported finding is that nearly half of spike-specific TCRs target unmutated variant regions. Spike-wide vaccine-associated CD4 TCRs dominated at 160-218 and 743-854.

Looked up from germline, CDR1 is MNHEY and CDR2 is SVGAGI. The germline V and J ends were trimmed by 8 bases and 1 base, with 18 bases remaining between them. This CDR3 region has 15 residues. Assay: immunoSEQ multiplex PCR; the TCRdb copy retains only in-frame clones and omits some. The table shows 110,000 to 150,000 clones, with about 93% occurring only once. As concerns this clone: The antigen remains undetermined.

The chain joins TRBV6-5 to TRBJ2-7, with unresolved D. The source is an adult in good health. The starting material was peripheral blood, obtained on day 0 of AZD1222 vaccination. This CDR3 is CASRKSPGTSYEQYF. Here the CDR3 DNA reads TGTGCCAGCCGCAAGAGCCCGGGTACTTCCTACGAGCAGTACTTC.